These 19 T cell receptor beta chains share one sample of origin, sequenced in a study of regulatory T cells in long-lasting Graves disease. Time point indicated: newly diagnosed GD, antithyroid drugs for less than 3 months. PBMC-extracted RNA yielded the TCR library. Through Arm-PCR of CDR3 regions and iRepertoire HTBI primers, TCR beta libraries were built. MiXCR, run by TCRdb on the multiplex PCR reads, gives a single entry per CDR3 protein. Of 530,000 or so distinct CDR3 sequences listed, about 13% were seen once; the top ten hold about 10%. This sample also belongs to another study, concerning T cells in Graves' hyperthyroidism and ophthalmopathy.

The sequencing here drew on peripheral blood mononuclear cells (PBMCs), taken at new diagnosis, from a patient treated with antithyroid drugs. These receptors came from a man aged 25-40 years with Graves disease.

CDR3 nucleotides: TGTGCCAGCAGCGGCAGCGCCTATGGCTACACCTTC. Translated, it gives CASSGSAYGYTF. The chain employs TRBV7-9 and TRBJ1-2; D gene uncertain. Trimming took 5 bases from V and 4 from J, leaving 8 bases between them. Germline CDR1 is SEHNR and CDR2 is FQNEAQ (reference sequence). This CDR3 spans 12 amino acids. The whole variable domain, filled in from reference TRBV7-9 and TRBJ1-2, reads DTGVSQNPRHKITKRGQNVTFRCDPISEHNRLYWYRQTLGQGPEFLTYFQNEAQLEKSRLLSDRFSAERPKGSFSTLEIQRTEQGDSAMYLCASSGSAYGYTFGSGTRLTVV.

This clonotype was counted many times. This chain links TRBV11-2 with TRBJ2-2; 11 positions match TRBD2. CDR1 SGHAT and CDR2 FQNNGV come from the germline V gene. CDR3 length equals 16 residues. V was clipped by 5 bases and J by 7 bases; unmatched bases: 9. Here the CDR3 DNA reads TGTGCCAGCAGCACATGGACTAGCGGGTCAGGCGGGGAGCTGTTTTTT. It specifies CASSTWTSGSGGELFF.

This clonotype has a count of ten or more. The V call is TRBV7-9, the J call TRBJ2-3; no firm D call. The V gene lost 5 bases and the J gene lost 0 bases, with 3 bases spanning the gap. The CDR3 spans 12 residues. Germline V CDR1 and CDR2: SEHNR, FQNEAQ (reference sequence). The CDR3 bases are TGTGCCAGCAGCCGGAGCACAGATACGCAGTATTTT. This gives the protein CASSRSTDTQYF.

This chain connects TRBV27 to TRBJ2-3; TRBD2 matches at 7 bases. The CDR3 length is 14 residues. V trimming: 5 bases; J trimming: 2 bases; junction bases outside the gene matches: 4. Germline CDR1 and CDR2: MNHEY and SMNVEV (reference sequence). The CDR3: CASSRDYDTDTQYF. For the CDR3, the DNA is TGTGCCAGCAGTCGGGACTACGACACAGATACGCAGTATTTT.

CDR3 sequence reads: CSAHTGGNSYEQYF. CDR3 sequence (DNA): TGCAGTGCCCATACAGGGGGGAACTCCTACGAGCAGTACTTC. The chain recombines TRBV20-1 with TRBJ2-7, with 8 nucleotides matching TRBD1. The CDR3 is 14 residues long. Trimming cost V 6 bases and J 0 bases; bases outside gene matches: 7. Germline CDR1 DFQATT, CDR2 SNEGSKA (reference sequence).

J is TRBJ2-3 and V is TRBV5-1; TRBD2 is a possible D gene (5 bases). Germline CDR1 SGHRS, CDR2 YFSETQ. Trimming left V 1 base short and J 2 bases short, with 17 bases between. This CDR3 has 17 residues. The CDR3 sequence: CASSLFMQEEITDTQYF. CDR3 bases: TGCGCCAGCAGCTTGTTCATGCAGGAGGAGATCACAGATACGCAGTATTTT.

This clonotype was counted many times. The genes are TRBV30 and TRBJ2-7; a weak D match, TRBD2 (5 bases). Trimming stripped 2 bases from V and 4 bases from J, with 9 bases between. Germline V lookup: CDR1 GTSNPN, CDR2 SVGIG (reference sequence). The length of the CDR3 is 12 residues. The CDR3 is CAWSFRGYEQYF. The CDR3 DNA reads as TGTGCCTGGAGTTTCCGGGGTTACGAGCAGTACTTC. Looking up the rest from reference TRBV30 and TRBJ2-7 gives the full variable domain: SQTIHQWPATLVQPVGSPLSLECTVEGTSNPNLYWYRQAAGRGLQLLFYSVGIGQISSEVPQNLSASRPQDRQFILSSKKLLLSDSGFYLCAWSFRGYEQYFGPGTRLTVT.

This clonotype was detected many times. The gene calls are TRBV2 and TRBJ1-2; 8 bases agree with TRBD1. Germline V gene lookup returns CDR1 SNHLY and CDR2 FYNNEI. The CDR3 is made up of 12 amino acids. V shed 6 bases, J shed 8 bases, and the junction held 5 bases outside the gene matches. The CDR3, as DNA: TGTGCCAGCAGACGACAGGGGCGCGGCTACACCTTC. Translated: CASRRQGRGYTF.

This clonotype appeared a few times. The chain has TRBV6-2 or TRBV6-3 and TRBJ2-7; 8 bases line up with TRBD2. The CDR3 is made up of 15 amino acids. Unmatched junction bases numbered 8, after V lost 5 bases and J lost 2 bases. CDR1 and CDR2 from the germline V gene are MNHEY and SVGEGT. CDR3 sequence (DNA): TGTGCCAGCAGTGTAAAGCGGGAGCGAACCTACGAGCAGTACTTC. Protein: CASSVKRERTYEQYF.

The V and J genes are TRBV5-5 and TRBJ1-1, with a tentative D call TRBD1 (6 bases). V lost 0 bases to trimming and J lost 3 bases, with 9 bases between them. Germline CDR1 is SGHKS and CDR2 is YYEKEE (reference sequence). The CDR3 runs 14 residues. This CDR3 is CASSLGRGDTEAFF. For the CDR3, the DNA is TGTGCCAGCAGCTTGGGCAGGGGTGACACTGAAGCTTTCTTT.

The rearrangement links TRBV30 to TRBJ2-2; D not certain. CDR3 length equals 15 residues. Germline CDR1 is GTSNPN and CDR2 is SVGIG (reference sequence). Trimming took off 1 base at V and 5 bases at J, with 14 bases between the two ends. CDR3 sequence: CAWSADPPRTGELFF. DNA of the CDR3: TGTGCCTGGAGTGCCGACCCGCCGAGGACCGGGGAGCTGTTTTTT.

This clonotype turned up a few times. The chain has TRBV19 and TRBJ2-4; D is possibly TRBD2 (6 bases). With the DNA end fitting TRBJ2-7 better, the J assignment may be wrong. Germline CDR1 LNHDA, CDR2 SQIVND (reference sequence). The CDR3 runs 16 residues. The CDR3 spells CASSIRGFRFNYEQYF. CDR3 DNA: TGTGCCAGTAGTATCCGGGGGTTCAGGTTTAACTACGAGCAGTACTTC.

The rearrangement uses TRBV5-1 and TRBJ1-3; TRBD1 matches 8 bases. V gave up 5 bases and J gave up 1 base; unmatched junction bases: 5. This CDR3 spans 15 amino acids. Germline loops: CDR1 SGHRS, CDR2 YFSETQ. The CDR3 sequence is CASRPTGGSGNTIYF. In DNA, the CDR3 is TGCGCCAGCAGACCTACAGGGGGATCTGGAAACACCATATATTTT.

The chain joins TRBV30 to TRBJ2-7; no firm D call. This CDR3 is 11 amino acids long. Germline V gene data show CDR1 as GTSNPN and CDR2 as SVGIG (reference sequence). The V end lost 4 bases, the J end lost 7 bases, and 11 bases lay between the germline ends. This CDR3 reads CAWNRGNEQYF. For the CDR3, the DNA is TGTGCCTGGAATAGAGGTAATGAGCAGTACTTC.

The V and J genes are TRBV19 and TRBJ2-1; D is possibly TRBD1 (5 bases). This CDR3 has 14 residues. Germline values: CDR1 LNHDA, CDR2 SQIVND (reference sequence). Trimming took 6 bases from V and 8 from J, leaving 17 bases between them. The CDR3 DNA is TGTGCCAGTAGCCCCTCTTTTAGGGGCGATGAGCAGTTCTTC. Amino acids: CASSPSFRGDEQFF.

Note on this clonotype: At one of its ends the junction is not consistent with the germline gene, which may arise from a read error. This chain uses TRBV14 with TRBJ2-2, with a possible D match to TRBD2 (6 bases). The germline V gene has CDR1 SGHDN and CDR2 FVKESK. This CDR3 is 17 amino acids long. CDR3 in DNA: TGTGCCAGCAGCCCTGACTGGAGGGGCGCGGTAGGCGGGGAGCTGCTTTTT. Translated, it gives CASSPDWRGAVGGELLF.

This clonotype was counted only a few times. The chain joins TRBV4-1 to TRBJ2-5; 9 nucleotides match TRBD2. The CDR3 extends over 17 amino acids. Germline V CDR1 and CDR2: MGHRA, YSYEKL. The J segment lost 3 bases and the V segment lost 0 bases, leaving 8 bases of the junction unmatched. CDR3 DNA: TGCGCCAGCAGCCAAGAAGGAGTGGCTAGCGGGAAAGAGACCCAGTACTTC. Translated, it gives CASSQEGVASGKETQYF.

This clonotype was observed at least ten times. This sequence joins TRBV5-6 and TRBJ2-1, with D possibly being TRBD2 (5 bases). Looked up from germline, CDR1 is SGHDT and CDR2 is YYEEEE. The CDR3 spans 15 residues. Trimming removed 2 bases from V and 11 bases from J, with 20 bases in between. CDR3 residues: CASSFQRKYPPKQFF. The DNA for the CDR3 is TGTGCCAGCAGCTTCCAGCGGAAGTACCCCCCCAAGCAGTTCTTC.

This clonotype was seen repeatedly, ten times or more. The genes are TRBV12-3 or TRBV12-4 and TRBJ1-2, with a possible D match to TRBD1 (5 bases). V was trimmed by 8 bases and J by 6 bases, leaving 16 bases between them. The length of the CDR3 is 13 residues. Here the CDR3 reads CASASGGGNGYTF. The CDR3 nucleotides read TGTGCCAGCGCGTCGGGGGGAGGAAATGGCTACACCTTC.